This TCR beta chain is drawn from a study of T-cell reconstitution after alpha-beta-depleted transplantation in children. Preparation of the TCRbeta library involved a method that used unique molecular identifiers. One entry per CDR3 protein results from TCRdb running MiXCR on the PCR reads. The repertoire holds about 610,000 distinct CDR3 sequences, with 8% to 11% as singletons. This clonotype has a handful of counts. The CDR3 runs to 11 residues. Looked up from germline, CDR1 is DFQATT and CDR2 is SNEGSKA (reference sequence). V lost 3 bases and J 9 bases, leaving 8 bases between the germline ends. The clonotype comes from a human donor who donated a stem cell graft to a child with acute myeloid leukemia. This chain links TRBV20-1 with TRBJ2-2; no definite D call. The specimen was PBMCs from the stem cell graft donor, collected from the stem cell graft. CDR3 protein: CSARDTRELFF. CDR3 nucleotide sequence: TGCAGTGCTAGGGATACTAGGGAGCTGTTTTTT.